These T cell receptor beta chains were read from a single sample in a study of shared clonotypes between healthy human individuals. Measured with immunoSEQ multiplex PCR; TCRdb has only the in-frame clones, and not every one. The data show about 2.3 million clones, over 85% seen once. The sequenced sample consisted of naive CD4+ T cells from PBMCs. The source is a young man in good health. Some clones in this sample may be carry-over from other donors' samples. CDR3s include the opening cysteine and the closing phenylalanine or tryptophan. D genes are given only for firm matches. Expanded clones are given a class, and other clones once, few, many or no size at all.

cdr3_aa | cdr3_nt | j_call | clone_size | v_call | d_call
CASSIWGGNNYGYTF | TGTGCCAGTAGTATCTGGGGAGGAAACAACTATGGCTACACCTTC | TRBJ1-2 | NA | TRBV19 | NA
CAIKSPNTGELFF | TGTGCCATCAAGTCCCCGAACACCGGGGAGCTGTTTTTT | TRBJ2-2 | NA | TRBV10-3 | NA
CASSFGVQETQYF | TGCGCCAGCAGCTTCGGGGTACAAGAGACCCAGTACTTC | TRBJ2-5 | NA | TRBV5-1 | NA
CASASGGIYEQYF | TGTGCCAGCGCCTCGGGGGGTATCTACGAGCAGTACTTC | TRBJ2-7 | NA | TRBV28 | TRBD2
CSGKGSREGPDTQYF | TGCAGCGGAAAGGGATCGCGGGAGGGCCCAGATACGCAGTATTTT | TRBJ2-3 | NA | TRBV29-1 | TRBD2
CASSARTSGSGGETQYF | TGTGCCAGCAGCGCCAGAACTAGCGGGAGCGGGGGAGAGACCCAGTACTTC | TRBJ2-5 | NA | TRBV9 | TRBD2
CASSLPTSGDAYNEQFF | TGTGCCAGCAGTCTCCCCACTAGCGGGGATGCCTACAATGAGCAGTTCTTC | TRBJ2-1 | NA | TRBV28 | TRBD2
CASSGPTSGSTDTQYF | TGTGCCAGCAGTGGTCCGACTAGCGGGAGCACAGATACGCAGTATTTT | TRBJ2-3 | NA | TRBV25-1 | TRBD2
CASSQERNTEAFF | TGCGCCAGCAGCCAAGAGAGGAACACTGAAGCTTTCTTT | TRBJ1-1 | NA | TRBV4-1 | NA
CASSFHRGGNGYTF | TGTGCCAGCAGTTTTCACAGGGGAGGGAATGGCTACACCTTC | TRBJ1-2 | few | TRBV7-9 | TRBD1
CASRGRYFGGNTIYF | TGTGCCAGCAGAGGGCGCTACTTCGGAGGAAACACCATATATTTT | TRBJ1-3 | NA | TRBV6-5 | NA
CASSPRQGVADTQYF | TGTGCCAGCAGCCCCCGACAGGGGGTCGCAGATACGCAGTATTTT | TRBJ2-3 | NA | TRBV14 | TRBD1
CAWSAAVGQPQHF | TGTGCCTGGAGTGCCGCCGTGGGTCAGCCCCAGCATTTT | TRBJ1-5 | few | TRBV30 | NA
CASSLAGGPPGEQYF | TGTGCCAGCAGCTTGGCCGGCGGACCCCCGGGGGAGCAGTACTTC | TRBJ2-7 | NA | TRBV5-4 | NA
CASSLTSGSTDTQYF | TGTGCCAGCAGCTTGACTAGCGGGAGTACAGATACGCAGTATTTT | TRBJ2-3 | NA | TRBV7-3 | TRBD2
CASSPPGLAGSSYNEQFF | TGTGCCAGCAGCCCCCCGGGACTAGCGGGAAGCTCCTACAATGAGCAGTTCTTC | TRBJ2-1 | NA | TRBV7-3 | TRBD2
CASSSGTGTYEQYF | TGTGCCAGCAGCTCCGGGACAGGCACCTACGAGCAGTACTTC | TRBJ2-7 | once | TRBV5-4 | TRBD1
CASSLGSYSDEQFF | TGCGCCAGCAGCTTGGGGTCGTACAGCGATGAGCAGTTCTTC | TRBJ2-1 | once | TRBV5-1 | NA
CASSQRTGEVKLFF | TGCGCCAGCAGCCAAAGGACAGGCGAAGTAAAACTGTTTTTT | TRBJ1-4 | once | TRBV4-3 | TRBD1
CASSAGGQNTEAFF | TGTGCCAGCAGCGCAGGGGGGCAGAACACTGAAGCTTTCTTT | TRBJ1-1 | NA | TRBV9 | TRBD1
CASRPRGMGEKLFF | TGTGCCAGCCGACCGAGGGGGATGGGTGAAAAACTGTTTTTT | TRBJ1-4 | once | TRBV11-2 | NA
CASRGQGSTGELFF | TGTGCCAGCCGGGGACAGGGTTCCACCGGGGAGCTGTTTTTT | TRBJ2-2 | NA | TRBV6-4 | TRBD1
CASSVGLAGGSYNEQFF | TGTGCCAGCAGCGTAGGACTAGCGGGAGGTTCCTACAATGAGCAGTTCTTC | TRBJ2-1 | NA | TRBV9 | TRBD2
CASSPQSVNTEAFF | TGCGCCAGCAGCCCCCAGTCGGTGAACACTGAAGCTTTCTTT | TRBJ1-1 | NA | TRBV5-1 | NA
CASSEGSWRDYEQFF | TGTGCCAGCAGTGAGGGCTCATGGAGGGATTATGAGCAGTTCTTC | TRBJ2-1 | once | TRBV6-1 | NA
CSAARAAGHGTDTQYF | TGCAGCGCGGCCCGGGCGGCAGGGCATGGCACAGATACGCAGTATTTT | TRBJ2-3 | NA | TRBV29-1 | NA
CASRLLAWNTEAFF | TGTGCCAGCAGGCTCCTGGCGTGGAACACTGAAGCTTTCTTT | TRBJ1-1 | NA | TRBV28 | NA
CSVEKTMNTEAFF | TGCAGCGTTGAGAAGACTATGAACACTGAAGCTTTCTTT | TRBJ1-1 | NA | TRBV29-1 | NA
CASSPGTRGRANTGELFF | TGTGCCAGCAGCCCCGGTACGCGGGGCAGGGCGAACACCGGGGAGCTGTTTTTT | TRBJ2-2 | NA | TRBV14 | NA
CASSVNGETQYF | TGTGCCAGCAGTGTCAATGGGGAGACCCAGTACTTC | TRBJ2-5 | once | TRBV6-1 | NA
CASRRGMSSYNSPLHF | TGTGCCAGCCGTCGAGGGATGAGCTCCTATAATTCACCCCTCCACTTT | TRBJ1-6 | NA | TRBV28 | NA
CAWSFAGEGTQYF | TGTGCCTGGAGTTTTGCGGGAGAAGGGACCCAGTACTTC | TRBJ2-5 | NA | TRBV30 | TRBD2
CASRTGQSEKLFF | TGTGCCAGTAGAACGGGACAGAGTGAAAAACTGTTTTTT | TRBJ1-4 | NA | TRBV19 | TRBD1
CASSRWAGQGPSSYEQYF | TGCGCCAGCAGCCGTTGGGCCGGACAGGGCCCTAGCTCCTACGAGCAGTACTTC | TRBJ2-7 | NA | TRBV5-1 | TRBD1
CASSPTTGQYEQYF | TGTGCCAGCAGCCCAACGACAGGGCAGTACGAGCAGTACTTC | TRBJ2-7 | NA | TRBV9 | TRBD1
CASSLAGTGRVGGYTF | TGTGCCAGCAGCTTAGCGGGGACAGGGAGGGTCGGGGGCTACACCTTC | TRBJ1-2 | NA | TRBV27 | TRBD1
CASSSSSGSGETQYF | TGTGCCAGCAGCTCCTCTTCGGGCTCGGGGGAGACCCAGTACTTC | TRBJ2-5 | NA | TRBV11-3 | NA
CASSPALYNEQFF | TGTGCCAGCTCACCCGCGTTATACAATGAGCAGTTCTTC | TRBJ2-1 | NA | TRBV18 | NA
CASSIPGLEFQETQYF | TGTGCCAGCAGTATCCCGGGACTAGAGTTCCAAGAGACCCAGTACTTC | TRBJ2-5 | NA | TRBV28 | TRBD2
CASSLEGAGNIQYF | TGTGCCAGCAGTTTAGAGGGGGCGGGAAACATTCAGTACTTC | TRBJ2-4 | once | TRBV28 | TRBD1
CASSVAGQGGEYGYTF | TGTGCCAGCAGCGTAGCGGGGCAGGGAGGGGAGTATGGCTACACCTTC | TRBJ1-2 | NA | TRBV9 | NA
CASSRSSGAYEQYF | TGCGCCAGCAGTCGCTCGAGCGGCGCCTACGAGCAGTACTTC | TRBJ2-7 | once | TRBV5-1 | NA
CASSTSTWGDEQFF | TGTGCCAGCAGCACCAGCACGTGGGGGGATGAGCAGTTCTTC | TRBJ2-1 | NA | TRBV9 | NA
CASSLEVGPSYEQYF | TGTGCCAGCAGCTTAGAGGTAGGACCCTCCTACGAGCAGTACTTC | TRBJ2-7 | NA | TRBV7-2 | NA
CASSLGQGSPSYNEQFF | TGTGCCAGCAGCTTGGGACAGGGGTCCCCCTCCTACAATGAGCAGTTCTTC | TRBJ2-1 | NA | TRBV7-2 | TRBD1
CASSYSGVGIYEQYF | TGTGCCAGCAGTTACTCAGGGGTGGGTATTTACGAGCAGTACTTC | TRBJ2-7 | NA | TRBV6-5 | NA
CASRSNLRHNQPQHF | TGTGCCAGCAGGAGCAATCTTCGGCACAATCAGCCCCAGCATTTT | TRBJ1-5 | NA | TRBV28 | NA
CASSESGTSGQWDTQYF | TGTGCCAGCAGTGAAAGCGGGACTAGCGGGCAATGGGATACGCAGTATTTT | TRBJ2-3 | once | TRBV6-1 | TRBD2
CSVGEGQGQYF | TGCAGCGTCGGGGAGGGACAGGGGCAGTATTTT | TRBJ2-3 | NA | TRBV29-1 | TRBD1
CASSSLAGTDTQYF | TGCGCCAGCAGCTCTCTAGCGGGCACAGATACGCAGTATTTT | TRBJ2-3 | NA | TRBV5-1 | TRBD2
CASSENPHLASGNTIYF | TGTGCCAGCAGCGAGAATCCCCATCTGGCCTCTGGAAACACCATATATTTT | TRBJ1-3 | NA | TRBV9 | NA
CASSAFSGSYEQYF | TGTGCCAGCAGCGCATTTAGCGGGAGTTACGAGCAGTACTTC | TRBJ2-7 | NA | TRBV9 | TRBD2
CASSLASGSRETQYF | TGCGCCAGCAGCTTGGCCTCGGGTTCCCGGGAGACCCAGTACTTC | TRBJ2-5 | NA | TRBV5-1 | NA
CASSLRDLQFF | TGTGCCAGCAGCTTGAGGGACCTGCAGTTCTTC | TRBJ2-1 | NA | TRBV5-4 | NA